These T cell receptor beta chains were read from a single sample in a study of T cell repertoires in cytomegalovirus infection. MiXCR was run by TCRdb on the reads, yielding one entry per CDR3 protein. The sample records approximately 500,000 distinct CDR3 sequences, approximately 15% being singletons. The sample was CD8+ T cells from PBMCs. The receptors were gathered from a human donor in good health (CMV status not recorded). Some clones in this sample may be carry-over from other donors' samples. CDR3s include the opening cysteine and the closing phenylalanine or tryptophan.

v_call	cdr3_aa
TRBV12-3/TRBV12-4	CASTVRTGDNGYTF
TRBV6-6	CASSPTGALNEQFF
TRBV7-7	CASSQGQGASYEQYF
TRBV7-9	CASNQGNQPQHF
TRBV29-1	CSVYINEKLFF
TRBV4-1	CASSQDHPTYEQYF
TRBV29-1	CSVESGNGGYEQYF
TRBV6-1	CASSEDGRASETQYF
TRBV6-5	CASSYEGQGTNTEAFF
TRBV27	CASSGDRGRLATDTQYF
TRBV27	CATSRGAPSYNEQFF
TRBV24-1	CATSDRRTGPTYNEQFF
TRBV6-5	CASSYSPRTSGRAGYEQYF
TRBV5-6	CASSPSTGRRGYTF
TRBV27	CASSFGPGTDTQYF
TRBV5-4	CASNTGSHNEQFF
TRBV7-9	CASSLFLAGGIQNEQFF
TRBV12-3/TRBV12-4	CASSLGIYGYTF
TRBV24-1	CATSPGGNRYNEQFF
TRBV28	CASSSWTGTSGSYDLLSSYNEQFF
TRBV5-4	CASSRWGIPDTQYF
TRBV3-1	CASSQAPGYTEAFF
TRBV28	CASIGRTGGMDTQYF
TRBV13	CASSPTGLGGNTIYF
TRBV7-6	CASSLALGTSGGMRETQYF
TRBV14	CASSPRTGQANTEAFF
TRBV7-8	CASSLLGEGNGYTF
TRBV11-2	CASSFLTSGVDTQYF
TRBV5-6	CASSFGQKIAKNIQYF
TRBV6-1	CASSEGTSGDYEQYF
TRBV7-8	CASSSLDGLNTEAFF
TRBV10-3	CAISESGDTGSPFEAFF
TRBV19	CASSIAGTSTEAFF
TRBV12-3/TRBV12-4	CASKWGAKDVYSF
TRBV7-6	CASSFGQGYEAFF
TRBV5-5	CASSSSIGYTF
TRBV3-1	CASSQERGTRALTDTQYF
TRBV27	CASRQGRPDTQYF